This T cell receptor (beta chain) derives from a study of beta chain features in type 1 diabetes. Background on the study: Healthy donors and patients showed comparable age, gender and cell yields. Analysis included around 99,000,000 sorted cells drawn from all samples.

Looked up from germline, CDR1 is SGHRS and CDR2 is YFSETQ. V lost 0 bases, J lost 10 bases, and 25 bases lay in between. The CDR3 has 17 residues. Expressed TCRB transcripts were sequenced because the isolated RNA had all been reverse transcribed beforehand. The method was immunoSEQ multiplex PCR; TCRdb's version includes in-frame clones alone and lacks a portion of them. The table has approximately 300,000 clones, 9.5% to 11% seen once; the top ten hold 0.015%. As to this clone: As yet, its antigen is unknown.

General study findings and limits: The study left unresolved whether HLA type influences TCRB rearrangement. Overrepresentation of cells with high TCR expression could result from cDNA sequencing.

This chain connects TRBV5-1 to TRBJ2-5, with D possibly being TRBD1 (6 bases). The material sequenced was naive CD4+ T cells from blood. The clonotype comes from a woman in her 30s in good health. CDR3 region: CASSLAPGTRVGLDQYF. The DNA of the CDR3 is TGCGCCAGCAGCTTGGCCCCCGGGACACGGGTTGGGTTGGACCAGTACTTC.